Sequencing of this T cell receptor (beta chain) was carried out in a study of shared clonotypes between healthy human individuals. Study results and caveats: Sampling was confined to blood; repertoires within tissues likely differ. Non-shared clonotypes showed lower generation probabilities than clonotypes common to all four donors.

Sequencing used immunoSEQ multiplex PCR; TCRdb keeps in-frame clones, though not all of them. The table records about 580,000 clones, more than 95% of them present only once. Note on this clone: Its antigen remains unidentified.

CD8 cells regarded as naive lacked CD45RO, were positively chosen for CCR7, and omitted terminally differentiated effector memory CD45RA+ cells. From germline, CDR1 is SGHDT and CDR2 YYEEEE. The V end lost 4 bases, the J end lost 5 bases, and 18 bases lay between the germline ends. CDR3 size: 15 residues. The chain joins TRBV5-6 to TRBJ2-5, with TRBD2 as a possible D gene (6 bases). Sequenced input: naive CD8+ T cells sorted from blood. The clonotype originates from a man aged 25-40 years in good health. The CDR3 sequence is CASSRGFSKGETQYF. CDR3 DNA sequence: TGTGCCAGCAGCCGGGGGTTCAGCAAGGGGGAGACCCAGTACTTC. Combining the CDR3 with reference TRBV5-6 and TRBJ2-5 gives the whole variable domain DAGVTQSPTHLIKTRGQQVTLRCSPKSGHDTVSWYQQALGQGPQFIFQYYEEEERQRGNFPDRFSGHQFPNYSSELNVNALLLGDSALYLCASSRGFSKGETQYFGPGTRLLVL.